These T cell receptor beta chains were read from a single sample in a study of blood T cell repertoires in COVID-19. Repertoires were generated with immunoSEQ multiplex PCR, while TCRdb's copy carries only in-frame clones and drops some. The sample holds 250,000 or so clones, about nine tenths seen once. Sequencing was carried out using PBMCs or T cells enriched from blood (not recorded which). The receptors come from a woman aged 25 to 39 with acute COVID-19. Each CDR3 is given without its conserved first and last residue. The D gene is left open where the match is weak.

J,V,D,CDR3
TRBJ1-2,TRBV25-1,TRBD1,ASSAQGVDGYT
TRBJ2-7,TRBV28,.,ASSATRDIGYEQY
TRBJ1-1,TRBV10-1,TRBD1,ASTENGQGDTEARDTEAF
TRBJ2-1,TRBV30,TRBD2,AWGSGLLRGNEQF
TRBJ2-7,TRBV29-1,TRBD2,SVLSLGLAGVSYEQY
TRBJ2-7,TRBV9,.,ASSVDVRAGSYEQY
TRBJ2-1,TRBV7-9,TRBD2,ASSLLAGGSEQF
TRBJ1-2,TRBV7-8,.,ASSLDGGEYGYT
TRBJ1-3,TRBV7-3,.,ASSLAGTGNTIY
TRBJ2-7,TRBV5-1,TRBD1,ASSSGTGKSYEQY
TRBJ2-7,TRBV29-1,.,SVDQDSDEQY
TRBJ1-2,TRBV3-1/TRBV3-2,.,ASSQGDIPLYGYT
TRBJ2-1,TRBV14,TRBD2,ASSQDLIGAGGPNEQF
TRBJ2-3,TRBV24-1,.,ATSSRLADTQY
TRBJ1-5,TRBV5-8,.,ASTVRQPQH
TRBJ1-1,TRBV24-1,.,ATSDLQKGSGGAF
TRBJ2-3,TRBV28,TRBD2,ASSLNLPGLAGADTQY
TRBJ1-3,TRBV28,.,ASSPPRQGIY
TRBJ1-1,TRBV21-1,.,ASSKCKGRTEAF
TRBJ1-4,TRBV9,.,ASSPLGADVATNEKLF
TRBJ2-5,TRBV3-1/TRBV3-2,.,ASSHRRAGGIETQY
TRBJ2-3,TRBV4-3,TRBD1,ASSQETPGQVTTDTQY
TRBJ1-2,TRBV6-1,TRBD1,ASSDRQGLSRYT
TRBJ1-6,TRBV25-1,TRBD1,ASSDQGQGVSPLH
TRBJ2-7,TRBV6-2/TRBV6-3,.,ASSYRRETEQY
TRBJ1-2,TRBV6-5,.,ASSPGLGYT
TRBJ2-1,TRBV4-2,.,ASSQAMGRRGAERGDNEQF
TRBJ2-7,TRBV5-1,TRBD2,ASSLAGLADFSYEQY
TRBJ2-3,TRBV24-1,.,ATSVSDIDTQY
TRBJ1-5,TRBV28,.,ASRPIGQGGNQPQH